This T cell receptor (beta chain) emerged from a study of T cell repertoires in cytomegalovirus infection. At the level of the study: Public signatures in TCR beta pointed to CMV infection and matching HLA type. Broader study findings: HLA-C-restricted CMV-specific TCR beta clonotypes were dominant in the ex vivo response. Adding up the frequency of public TCR beta families identified people who carried CMV plus the relevant HLA.

TCRdb analysed the reads with MiXCR anew, one entry per CDR3 protein. The table shows 650,000 to 850,000 distinct CDR3 sequences, with under 35% occurring only once. The table lists this clonotype with many counts. The antigen is undetermined. The V segment lost 1 base and the J segment 5 bases; nucleotides outside the gene matches: 5. The CDR3 is 15 amino acids. This TCR came from a human donor in good health (CMV status not recorded). Some clones in this sample may be carry-over from other donors' samples. This chain links TRBV12-3 or TRBV12-4 with TRBJ2-5; 9 bases agree with TRBD2. The input for sequencing was cultured CD8+ T cells from PBMCs, taken from culture after CMV antigen stimulation. CDR3 protein: CASSLGGGGGETQYF. The CDR3 DNA follows: TGTGCCAGCAGTTTAGGCGGGGGGGGTGGGGAGACCCAGTACTTC.